This T cell receptor (beta chain) was found in a study of tumor T cells in aggressive B-cell lymphoma. Assay used: immunoSEQ multiplex PCR; TCRdb lists only in-frame clones, some missing. The sample consists of some 10,000 clones, about nine tenths of them appearing once. Trimming shortened V by 1 base and J by 1 base, and 10 bases separated the two germline ends. The CDR3 loop spans 15 amino acids. Germline lookup yields CDR1 SGHTA and CDR2 FQGNSA. Sequencing was carried out using tumor tissue. The sequence derives from an adult with diffuse large B cell lymphoma. The chain uses TRBV7-2 and TRBJ2-5; a weak D match, TRBD2 (5 bases). DNA for the CDR3: TGTGCCAGCAGCTTAGTGGCGGGCCCCCAAGAGACCCAGTACTTC. Translated: CASSLVAGPQETQYF.